The TCR beta chain under discussion was sequenced for a study of naive and memory T cell subsets. About this clonotype: Its target is not known. Relative to the germline gene, one junction end is altered; a read error may explain this.

After CD4 positive bead selection, the CD4-negative fraction gave CD8 T cells. Cells stained for CD3, CD4, CD8, CD45RA, CD27 and viability were sorted into four CD45RA/CD27 subsets. Both TRBC1 and TRBC2 were covered by a beta constant-region primer of two equimolar oligonucleotides. TCRdb called the UMI-ligation and nested PCR reads again in MiXCR, with one record for every CDR3 protein. This sample has 130,000 to 150,000 distinct CDR3 sequences, with 15% to 20% found just once. Germline V lookup: CDR1 SQVTM, CDR2 ANQGSEA. CDR3 length: 13 amino acids. Study-level points and caveats: Gini index rose across naive, CM, EM and EMRA in CD4 and CD8.

Sequencing was performed on naive CD4+ T cells from blood. The chain employs TRBV29-1 and TRBJ1-1; perhaps TRBD1 as D (5 bases). The sequence derives from a human donor in good health. The CDR3 region has the DNA TGCAGCGTCGAAGCAGGGTGGGAAACTGAAGCTTTCTTT. Its protein is CSVEAGWETEAFF.